The 23 T cell receptor beta chains listed next were all sequenced from one sample in a study of blood T cell repertoires in COVID-19. Clones were read by immunoSEQ multiplex PCR, and TCRdb kept only the in-frame ones, dropping some. The sample carries about 330,000 clones, over 75% recorded once. The sequencing input was PBMCs or T cells enriched from blood (not recorded which). These receptors all stem from a woman between 18 and 29 years old who had recovered from COVID-19.

The V call is TRBV19, the J call TRBJ1-1, with D perhaps matching TRBD1 (6 bases). Trimming stripped 9 bases from V and 2 bases from J, with 13 bases between. The CDR3 consists of 13 residues. Germline CDR1 LNHDA, CDR2 SQIVND (reference sequence). Here the CDR3 reads CASAGGFNTEAFF. The DNA for the CDR3 is TGTGCCAGCGCGGGGGGCTTCAACACTGAAGCTTTCTTT.

This chain links TRBV7-8 with TRBJ2-3; D perhaps matches TRBD1 (5 bases). The germline V and J ends were trimmed by 8 bases and 6 bases, with 15 bases remaining between them. This CDR3 contains 13 residues. Germline V CDR1 and CDR2: SGHVS, FQNEAQ. The CDR3 reads CASVGPQPDTQYF. CDR3 nucleotide sequence: TGTGCCAGCGTGGGGCCTCAACCGGATACGCAGTATTTT. Full variable domain (missing parts from reference TRBV7-8 and TRBJ2-3): GAGVSQSPRYKVAKRGQDVALRCDPISGHVSLFWYQQALGQGPEFLTYFQNEAQLDKSGLPSDRFFAERPEGSVSTLKIQRTQQEDSAVYLCASVGPQPDTQYFGPGTRLTVL.

This chain links TRBV18 with TRBJ1-6, with D uncertain. Germline CDR1 KGHSH, CDR2 LQKENI. Trimming took off 6 bases at V and 13 bases at J, with 19 bases between the two ends. This CDR3 contains 14 residues. CDR3 nucleotides: TGTGCCAGCTCCCCCGACGGCCCTAGCTCTCCCCTCCACTTT. Protein product: CASSPDGPSSPLHF.

J is TRBJ1-2 and V is TRBV28; D unresolved. CDR3 length: 14 amino acids. The germline CDR1 and CDR2 sequences are MDHEN and SYDVKM. The germline V and J ends were trimmed by 7 bases and 4 bases, with 16 bases remaining between them. CDR3 protein: CASTLATPGYGYTF. As DNA, the CDR3 is TGTGCCAGCACCCTTGCGACACCTGGCTATGGCTACACCTTC.

V and J are TRBV28 and TRBJ1-2, with D possibly being TRBD1 (5 bases). The CDR3 totals 15 residues. Looked up from germline, CDR1 is MDHEN and CDR2 is SYDVKM. V gave up 4 bases and J gave up 2 bases, with 14 bases separating them. CDR3 nucleotide sequence: TGTGCCAGCAGTTCTGCGCGGGGGGGAAACTATGGCTACACCTTC. Protein product: CASSSARGGNYGYTF.

The rearrangement links TRBV4-1 to TRBJ1-2; 8 bases line up with TRBD1. V was clipped by 0 bases and J by 4 bases; unmatched bases: 4. Germline V gene sequence: CDR1 MGHRA, CDR2 YSYEKL. There are 15 residues in the CDR3. CDR3 DNA: TGCGCCAGCAGCCAAGAATACGACAGGGGCTATGGCTACACCTTC. Translated, it gives CASSQEYDRGYGYTF.

V is TRBV27 and J is TRBJ1-1, with 10 positions matching TRBD1. The V and J ends lost 2 bases and 4 bases, in that order; junction bases with no gene match: 1. Germline V gene sequence: CDR1 MNHEY, CDR2 SMNVEV (reference sequence). There are 14 residues in the CDR3. Here the CDR3 reads CASSLGTGVTEAFF. The CDR3 coding sequence is TGTGCCAGCAGTTTAGGGACAGGGGTCACTGAAGCTTTCTTT.

Only one count was recorded for this clone. The V call is TRBV2, the J call TRBJ1-1; unclear D gene. Trimming shortened V by 4 bases and J by 1 base, and 13 bases separated the two germline ends. There are 15 residues in the CDR3. Germline assignment: CDR1 SNHLY and CDR2 FYNNEI. The CDR3 is CASSAEDLANTEAFF. In DNA form, the CDR3 reads TGTGCCAGCAGTGCAGAGGATTTGGCGAACACTGAAGCTTTCTTT. Drawing the rest from reference TRBV2 and TRBJ1-1, the complete variable domain is EPEVTQTPSHQVTQMGQEVILRCVPISNHLYFYWYRQILGQKVEFLVSFYNNEISEKSEIFDDQFSVERPDGSNFTLKIRSTKLEDSAMYFCASSAEDLANTEAFFGQGTRLTVV.

As for this clone: At one of its ends the junction is not consistent with the germline gene, which may arise from a read error. V usage is TRBV7-7 and J usage is TRBJ2-7; D is perhaps TRBD2 (5 bases). Germline V gives CDR1 SSHAT, CDR2 FNYEAQ (reference sequence). This CDR3 is built from 16 residues. The CDR3 DNA reads as TGTGCTAGCAGCTTAGGCACAAGGCCCCTCCCGGGGGAGCAGTACTTC. Its translation: CASSLGTRPLPGEQYF.

This clone was observed once. This chain joins TRBV2 and TRBJ2-3, with 10 bases aligning to TRBD2. CDR1 is SNHLY, CDR2 FYNNEI, per germline. This CDR3 has 13 residues. Trimming cost V 10 bases and J 3 bases; bases outside gene matches: 4. The CDR3 nucleotides are TGTGCCACACTAGCGGGAATAACAGATACGCAGTATTTT. This translates into CATLAGITDTQYF.

The CDR3 DNA sequence: TGCGCCAGCAGCTTACGAGCGGGAGGAGATGGTGAGCAGTTCTTC. This encodes CASSLRAGGDGEQFF. The J gene is TRBJ2-1, the V gene TRBV5-1; 9 nucleotides agree with TRBD2. The germline gives CDR1 SGHRS, CDR2 YFSETQ. This CDR3 has 15 amino acids. The V and J ends lost 2 bases and 9 bases, in that order; junction bases with no gene match: 9.

This sequence joins TRBV7-9 and TRBJ2-3, with D possibly matching TRBD2 (5 bases). Trimming pared 4 bases from V and 6 bases from J, leaving 11 bases between. CDR3 length equals 13 residues. Per the germline V gene, CDR1 is SEHNR and CDR2 is FQNEAQ (reference sequence). CDR3 region: CASSSGDSDTQYF. The CDR3 region has the DNA TGTGCCAGCAGCTCCGGGGATTCGGATACGCAGTATTTT.

The CDR3 reads CASSSLEKSYNEQFF. CDR3 DNA sequence: TGTGCCAGCAGCTCTTTAGAGAAGTCCTACAATGAGCAGTTCTTC. V and J are TRBV27 and TRBJ2-1; no definite D call. Germline CDR1 and CDR2: MNHEY and SMNVEV (reference sequence). The CDR3 covers 15 residues. The V end was cut by 6 bases, the J end by 1 base, with 13 bases between.

The chain uses TRBV4-1 and TRBJ1-1, with D possibly TRBD1 on 5 matching bases. From germline, CDR1 is MGHRA and CDR2 YSYEKL. Deletions cut 1 base from V and 4 bases from J, with 16 bases between. The CDR3 is 16 residues long. CDR3 sequence: CASSQGWGGDGTEAFF. CDR3 nucleotides: TGCGCCAGCAGCCAAGGGTGGGGCGGGGACGGCACTGAAGCTTTCTTT.

The rearrangement links TRBV30 to TRBJ1-3; no firm D call. The CDR3 runs 13 residues. The V end was cut by 4 bases, the J end by 0 bases, with 7 bases between. The germline V gene encodes CDR1 GTSNPN and CDR2 SVGIG (reference sequence). As DNA, the CDR3 is TGTGCCTGGACGGTTTACTCTGGAAACACCATATATTTT. This sequence encodes CAWTVYSGNTIYF.

The sample holds many counts of this clone. This chain uses TRBV6-6 with TRBJ1-1; D is perhaps TRBD1 (5 bases). With 5 bases removed from V and 1 base from J, the gap between germline ends came to 20 bases. Looked up from germline, CDR1 is MNHNY and CDR2 is SVGAGI (reference sequence). The CDR3 spans 17 residues. CDR3 loop: CASSRGAAPVRNTEAFF. CDR3 DNA sequence: TGTGCCAGCAGTCGTGGGGCCGCCCCGGTGAGGAACACTGAAGCTTTCTTT.

This clone was counted a few times. This chain uses TRBV11-2 with TRBJ2-2, with D possibly matching TRBD1 (6 bases). V was trimmed by 4 bases and J by 6 bases, leaving 15 bases between them. The CDR3 is made up of 15 amino acids. In germline, CDR1 is SGHAT, CDR2 FQNNGV. CDR3 sequence reads: CASSSQGLGAGELFF. CDR3 DNA: TGTGCCAGCAGCTCCCAGGGGCTTGGCGCCGGGGAGCTGTTTTTT.

This sequence joins TRBV5-5 and TRBJ1-6; D not certain. Trimming cost V 0 bases and J 9 bases, with 7 bases left between them. The CDR3 length is 13 residues. CDR1 and CDR2 (germline): SGHKS, YYEKEE (reference sequence). The CDR3 reads CASSLGLTSPLHF. The CDR3 nucleotides read TGTGCCAGCAGCTTGGGCCTAACTTCACCCCTCCACTTT.

The chain has TRBV2 and TRBJ1-1; TRBD1 is a possible D gene (6 bases). This CDR3 comprises 14 residues. Trimming pared 4 bases from V and 4 bases from J, leaving 13 bases between. Germline CDR1 and CDR2: SNHLY and FYNNEI. The CDR3 DNA is TGTGCCAGCAGTGTAATGCAGGGGTCCACTGAAGCTTTCTTT. Translation gives CASSVMQGSTEAFF. The complete variable domain, with remaining parts taken from reference TRBV2 and TRBJ1-1, reads EPEVTQTPSHQVTQMGQEVILRCVPISNHLYFYWYRQILGQKVEFLVSFYNNEISEKSEIFDDQFSVERPDGSNFTLKIRSTKLEDSAMYFCASSVMQGSTEAFFGQGTRLTVV.

This clone was seen more than once but under ten times. The rearrangement links TRBV5-1 to TRBJ2-7; weak D call: TRBD2 (6 bases). The CDR3 is 15 amino acids. CDR1 SGHRS and CDR2 YFSETQ come from the germline V gene. The V and J ends lost 2 bases and 5 bases respectively, with 17 bases between them. The CDR3 nucleotides read TGCGCCAGCAGCTTCGGGGGAGACTTGGTGGACGAGCAGTACTTC. Translation: CASSFGGDLVDEQYF.

The V and J genes are TRBV7-2 and TRBJ2-1, with D unresolved. The V end was cut by 5 bases, the J end by 4 bases, with 12 bases between. The CDR3 is 14 residues long. Germline V gene data show CDR1 as SGHTA and CDR2 as FQGNSA. The CDR3 protein is CASSPVTRYNEQFF. The CDR3, as DNA: TGTGCCAGCAGCCCCGTGACTCGATACAATGAGCAGTTCTTC.

The chain carries TRBV5-1 and TRBJ1-6; 10 bases fit TRBD1. The CDR3 consists of 15 residues. CDR1 and CDR2 (germline): SGHRS, YFSETQ. J was trimmed by 6 bases and V by 4 bases; bases with no gene match: 4. In DNA form, the CDR3 reads TGCGCCAGCAGCCGACAGGGGGCAGTTAATTCACCCCTCCACTTT. Its translation is CASSRQGAVNSPLHF.

This sequence joins TRBV12-3 or TRBV12-4 and TRBJ1-5; D gene ambiguous. With 4 bases removed from V and 7 bases from J, the gap between germline ends came to 8 bases. The CDR3 spans 12 residues. CDR3 protein: CASSSWPQPQHF. In DNA, the CDR3 is TGTGCCAGCAGTTCTTGGCCACAGCCCCAGCATTTT.